Listed below are T cell receptor beta chains from one sample, sequenced in a study of molecular identifiers for immune sequencing clone quantification. TCRdb processed the PCR reads anew with MiXCR; each CDR3 protein has one entry. The data hold just under 650,000 distinct CDR3 sequences, with just under 20% observed a single time. Sequencing was carried out using naive CD8+ T cells from blood, with Jurkat cell RNA spiked in. Source of these receptors: a human donor in good health. Some libraries in this study had Jurkat cell RNA spiked in. CDR3s leave out the opening cysteine and the closing phenylalanine or tryptophan. The order of the fields is V gene, J gene, CDR3 protein.

v_call: TRBV7-9
j_call: TRBJ2-7
cdr3_aa: ASSLSLQADTYEQY

v_call: TRBV24-1
j_call: TRBJ2-3
cdr3_aa: ATSDLPGQSTDTQY

v_call: TRBV2
j_call: TRBJ2-1
cdr3_aa: ASSLATLHNGQF

v_call: TRBV4-3
j_call: TRBJ2-2
cdr3_aa: ASSQASGGYTGELF

v_call: TRBV5-6
j_call: TRBJ1-1
cdr3_aa: ASSSEEFMNTEAF

v_call: TRBV5-1
j_call: TRBJ2-7
cdr3_aa: ASRWWTPNDEQY

v_call: TRBV12-3/TRBV12-4
j_call: TRBJ2-3
cdr3_aa: ASSNGVGGTDTQY

v_call: TRBV7-9
j_call: TRBJ1-4
cdr3_aa: ASRRGGGGLNEKLF

v_call: TRBV20-1
j_call: TRBJ2-7
cdr3_aa: SARGGTASYEQY

v_call: TRBV10-3
j_call: TRBJ1-1
cdr3_aa: AISVTGGAGAEAF

v_call: TRBV6-4
j_call: TRBJ1-5
cdr3_aa: ASSAEPSNQPQH

v_call: TRBV12-3/TRBV12-4
j_call: TRBJ2-2
cdr3_aa: ASSLNRGNTGELF

v_call: TRBV18
j_call: TRBJ1-1
cdr3_aa: ASSPPSGSTEAF

v_call: TRBV12-3/TRBV12-4
j_call: TRBJ2-7
cdr3_aa: ASSLTWYEQY

v_call: TRBV15
j_call: TRBJ2-3
cdr3_aa: ATSRRNRQGFTDTQY

v_call: TRBV7-9
j_call: TRBJ1-2
cdr3_aa: ASSLDSRFYGYT

v_call: TRBV5-6
j_call: TRBJ2-3
cdr3_aa: ASSWGSLNTDTQY

v_call: TRBV6-5
j_call: TRBJ2-5
cdr3_aa: ASSYSVGTQETQY

v_call: TRBV7-2
j_call: TRBJ2-3
cdr3_aa: ASSPTSRTDTQY

v_call: TRBV7-8
j_call: TRBJ1-5
cdr3_aa: ASSLGEVYSNQPQH

v_call: TRBV2
j_call: TRBJ1-1
cdr3_aa: ASGEPGNTEAF

v_call: TRBV27
j_call: TRBJ2-3
cdr3_aa: ASSLLDGDTDTQY

v_call: TRBV12-3/TRBV12-4
j_call: TRBJ2-7
cdr3_aa: ASSLNLEVHEQY

v_call: TRBV7-9
j_call: TRBJ2-3
cdr3_aa: ASSISTGPSTDTQY

v_call: TRBV12-3/TRBV12-4
j_call: TRBJ1-5
cdr3_aa: ASIRGDLNQPQH

v_call: TRBV6-2/TRBV6-3
j_call: TRBJ1-1
cdr3_aa: ASSSQGDEIWDIAF

v_call: TRBV20-1
j_call: TRBJ1-3
cdr3_aa: SAREEGAVGNTIY

v_call: TRBV14
j_call: TRBJ1-4
cdr3_aa: ASSQERGATNEKLF

v_call: TRBV4-3
j_call: TRBJ2-5
cdr3_aa: ASSQEGASGRIETQY

v_call: TRBV7-9
j_call: TRBJ2-7
cdr3_aa: ASSSKTAVSYEQY

v_call: TRBV9
j_call: TRBJ2-3
cdr3_aa: ASSVGSGTSQADTQY

v_call: TRBV30
j_call: TRBJ1-1
cdr3_aa: AWSGLMNTEAF

v_call: TRBV7-9
j_call: TRBJ1-4
cdr3_aa: ASSLASSEKLF

v_call: TRBV25-1
j_call: TRBJ2-7
cdr3_aa: ASSDFQWSEQY

v_call: TRBV12-3/TRBV12-4
j_call: TRBJ2-5
cdr3_aa: ASSLGGTVQETQY

v_call: TRBV5-4
j_call: TRBJ2-7
cdr3_aa: ASSLEGDAVEQY

v_call: TRBV20-1
j_call: TRBJ2-7
cdr3_aa: SARDVAGTYEQY

v_call: TRBV12-3/TRBV12-4
j_call: TRBJ2-2
cdr3_aa: ASRAGEAGELF

v_call: TRBV7-6
j_call: TRBJ2-5
cdr3_aa: ASSLVFRGQETQY

v_call: TRBV2
j_call: TRBJ1-2
cdr3_aa: ASSGQGGNYGYT

v_call: TRBV7-6
j_call: TRBJ2-3
cdr3_aa: AGSPSRGGDTQY

v_call: TRBV7-6
j_call: TRBJ2-5
cdr3_aa: ASSLVLAGDQETQY

v_call: TRBV9
j_call: TRBJ1-1
cdr3_aa: ASSVGDRGWGTEAF

v_call: TRBV7-2
j_call: TRBJ2-3
cdr3_aa: ASNLDEDTQY

v_call: TRBV7-2
j_call: TRBJ2-3
cdr3_aa: ASSLDMSDTQY

v_call: TRBV12-3/TRBV12-4
j_call: TRBJ2-1
cdr3_aa: ASTPFGGVEQF

v_call: TRBV6-5
j_call: TRBJ1-1
cdr3_aa: ASSYSISRGEAF

v_call: TRBV4-2
j_call: TRBJ2-7
cdr3_aa: ASSQDPPGQGIHEQY

v_call: TRBV7-9
j_call: TRBJ2-4
cdr3_aa: ASSLLHTKNIQY

v_call: TRBV5-5
j_call: TRBJ2-7
cdr3_aa: ASSLGHIQFYEQY

v_call: TRBV6-2/TRBV6-3
j_call: TRBJ1-2
cdr3_aa: ASSLRVGGYT

v_call: TRBV11-2
j_call: TRBJ2-2
cdr3_aa: ASSPPQGRANTGELF

v_call: TRBV13
j_call: TRBJ2-5
cdr3_aa: ASSPWNRRQETQY

v_call: TRBV24-1
j_call: TRBJ2-7
cdr3_aa: ATSDPRDPTYEQY

v_call: TRBV20-1
j_call: TRBJ1-5
cdr3_aa: SARDDYSTQPQH

v_call: TRBV14
j_call: TRBJ1-2
cdr3_aa: ASSAIHVDGYT

v_call: TRBV25-1
j_call: TRBJ1-2
cdr3_aa: ASSEYVRNYGYT

v_call: TRBV7-9
j_call: TRBJ1-2
cdr3_aa: ASSLGAQGSDGYT